This T cell receptor beta chain emerged from a study of monozygotic twins with inflammatory bowel disease. Findings of the study overall: Clonotype overlap with others was lower in IBD patients than in healthy twins, a difference that was greatest with disease activity.

Germline V lookup: CDR1 SGHRS, CDR2 YFSETQ. The CDR3 totals 17 residues. Worth noting for this clonotype: Antigen unknown.

Using eight separate reactions per sample, the authors generated cDNA. TCRdb reprocessed the 5' RACE reads and keeps a single row for each CDR3 protein, giving no DNA. This table lists 330,000 or so distinct CDR3 sequences. This sequence originates from a human donor with ulcerative colitis or Crohn's disease, or a healthy co-twin of an affected twin (not recorded which). The sequencing sample was made of blood. The chain couples TRBV5-1 to TRBJ2-6; checking the TCRdb D call of TRBD1 is not possible without DNA. The CDR3 sequence: CASRPGQGISGANVLTF.